A single sample is the source of the 10 T cell receptor beta chains below, sequenced in a study of blood T cells in healthy people across ages. A second PCR, run for roughly 6 to 11 cycles, used a sample-barcoded 5' primer plus a J-beta primer mix. MiXCR was run by TCRdb on the 5' RACE reads, yielding one entry per CDR3 protein. The sample lists 1.5 million to 2 million distinct CDR3 sequences; about 32% were seen once. The sample consisted of blood. The receptors come from a woman in her 30s in good health.

CDR3 bases: TGTGCCAGCGGACAGGGGCCAGTCATGAACACTGAAGCTTTCTTT. This encodes CASGQGPVMNTEAFF. The rearrangement links TRBV6-1 to TRBJ1-1, with 9 bases matching TRBD1. Trimming cost V 8 bases and J 0 bases; bases outside gene matches: 7. Germline CDR1 MNHNS, CDR2 SASEGT. The CDR3 runs to 15 residues.

In this sample, this clonotype turned up a few times. The gene calls are TRBV9 and TRBJ2-7, with 12 nucleotides matching TRBD2. The CDR3 loop spans 15 amino acids. Trimming took 0 bases from V and 3 from J; bases not matched to a gene: 1. The germline V gene encodes CDR1 SGDLS and CDR2 YYNGEE. CDR3 nucleotide sequence: TGTGCCAGCAGCGTAGGGACTAGCGGGGTCTACGAGCAGTACTTC. This translates into CASSVGTSGVYEQYF.

This chain uses TRBV4-2 with TRBJ2-7; D is uncertain. The CDR3 spans 13 residues. CDR1 and CDR2 from the germline V gene are LGHNA and YNFKEQ. Trimming stripped 0 bases from V and 9 bases from J, with 12 bases between. The CDR3 nucleotides are TGTGCCAGCAGCCAAGACTTCGATGGGGTGCAGTACTTC. This codes for CASSQDFDGVQYF.

V gene TRBV9 combines with J gene TRBJ2-3; 8 bases are a match to TRBD2. V lost 6 bases to trimming and J lost 0 bases; unmatched junction nucleotides: 9. Germline CDR1 is SGDLS and CDR2 is YYNGEE. The CDR3 loop spans 16 amino acids. The CDR3 loop reads CASTAGAQSSTDTQYF. DNA of the CDR3: TGTGCCAGCACAGCGGGGGCCCAATCTAGCACAGATACGCAGTATTTT.

This chain links TRBV20-1 with TRBJ2-2; D gene unclear. Germline assignment: CDR1 DFQATT and CDR2 SNEGSKA (reference sequence). The CDR3 contains 11 residues. V gave up 5 bases and J gave up 6 bases, with 7 bases separating them. This CDR3 is CSAPGPGELFF. The CDR3 coding sequence is TGCAGTGCTCCAGGACCCGGGGAGCTGTTTTTT.

This clonotype was seen many times. The V gene is TRBV29-1, the J gene TRBJ2-1; D unclear. The germline V gene has CDR1 SQVTM and CDR2 ANQGSEA. The CDR3 runs 14 residues. Trimming took off 4 bases at V and 0 bases at J, with 10 bases between the two ends. The CDR3 sequence: CSVAGRSSYNEQFF. CDR3 bases: TGCAGCGTTGCTGGCAGGAGCTCCTACAATGAGCAGTTCTTC.

The genes are TRBV20-1 and TRBJ2-2; D tentatively fits TRBD1 or TRBD2 (5 bases each). The germline V gene encodes CDR1 DFQATT and CDR2 SNEGSKA (reference sequence). V dropped 3 bases and J dropped 4 bases, with 9 bases sitting between them. This CDR3 region has 13 residues. The CDR3 DNA reads TGCAGTGCTAGGGGGACGTTCACCGGGGAGCTGTTTTTT. This gives the protein CSARGTFTGELFF.

Worth noting for this clonotype: This may be a read error: a much more frequent sequence differs by one nucleotide. The chain couples TRBV7-9 to TRBJ1-5; unclear D gene. This CDR3 has 12 residues. Germline V CDR1 and CDR2: SEHNR, FQNEAQ (reference sequence). This CDR3 is CASSLSNRPQHF. The DNA for the CDR3 is TGTGCCAGCAGCTTAAGCAATCGGCCCCAGCATTTT.

The chain links TRBV5-1 to TRBJ1-1; TRBD1 matches at 7 bases. V trimming: 4 bases; J trimming: 0 bases; junction bases outside the gene matches: 3. CDR3 size: 14 residues. Germline CDR1 reads SGHRS; CDR2 reads YFSETQ. Here the CDR3 reads CASSEDRMNTEAFF. The CDR3 coding sequence is TGCGCCAGCAGCGAGGACAGGATGAACACTGAAGCTTTCTTT.

CDR3 sequence (DNA): TGTGCCAGCAGCCAGTTCGGGGGGTACGAGCAGTACTTC. Protein sequence: CASSQFGGYEQYF. The chain recombines TRBV27 with TRBJ2-7, with TRBD2 matching over 7 bases. The CDR3 is made up of 13 amino acids. The V gene's germline CDR1 is MNHEY and CDR2 SMNVEV (reference sequence). The junction had 6 bases not matched to a gene; V was cut back by 6 bases and J by 4 bases.